The sequence of this TCR beta chain was determined in a study of shared clonotypes between healthy human individuals. Study at large: The donors, a couple of women and a few men, were aged 18 to 49. Regarding the study as a whole: Among the subsets, naive ones generally showed larger estimated richness than memory ones.

Every subset had its genomic DNA shared out evenly among several immunoSEQ plates. Assay used: immunoSEQ multiplex PCR; TCRdb lists only in-frame clones, some missing. The sample records approximately 1.9 million clones, just under 95% being singletons. Notes on this clone: No antigen is known for it. This specimen includes other DNA sequences encoding the same CDR3.

CDR3 length equals 14 residues. V dropped 6 bases and J dropped 2; count of bases not matched to a gene: 2. Germline CDR1 and CDR2: SNHLY and FYNNEI. It was CD45RO-negative cells, positively selected for CCR7, that made up naive CD8 cells, with terminally differentiated effector memory CD45RA+ cells excluded. The specimen sequenced was naive CD8+ T cells from PBMCs. The clonotype originates from a man younger than 35 in good health. Some clones in this sample may be carry-over from other donors' samples. The V call is TRBV2, the J call TRBJ2-7, with 12 bases matching TRBD2. CDR3 sequence: CASRGLAGTYEQYF. The CDR3 DNA follows: TGTGCCAGCAGAGGACTAGCGGGAACCTACGAGCAGTACTTC.